In its sample, the clone carrying this T cell receptor beta chain was seen a few times. Its antigen is currently unknown. This specimen comes from a study of T-cell reconstitution after alpha-beta-depleted transplantation in children. A library of TCRbeta sequences, prepared with unique molecular identifiers, was generated. MiXCR, applied by TCRdb to the PCR reads, yields one record per CDR3 protein. The table records more than 500,000 distinct CDR3 sequences, about an eighth of them present only once. From germline, CDR1 is ENHRY and CDR2 SYGVKD. The CDR3 covers 15 residues. V lost 3 bases and J 0 bases, leaving 12 bases between the germline ends. Study-wide results and limits: Several hundred expanded graft clones reportedly supplied alpha-beta T cells about two months after transplant.

This clonotype was obtained from a female patient between 2 and 15 years old who had a stem cell transplant for aplastic anemia, so the T cells may come from the graft donor. This chain connects TRBV10-3 to TRBJ2-7, with D perhaps assigned TRBD1 or TRBD2 (5 bases each). The sample here was PBMCs, mostly from graft donor cells, taken 180 days after TCRalphabeta/CD19-depleted stem cell transplant. CDR3 in DNA: TGTGCCATCAGTGATGGTGGGACCAGCTCCTACGAGCAGTACTTC. It specifies CAISDGGTSSYEQYF.